This TCR beta chain is drawn from a study of control samples from healthy donors and cancer patients. With V trimmed by 4 bases and J by 8 bases, 7 bases remained unmatched. The CDR3 runs 13 residues. The V gene's germline CDR1 is SGHTA and CDR2 FQGNSA. Only in-frame clones appear in the TCRdb table, and some are missing; sequencing was by immunoSEQ multiplex PCR. The sample has about 150,000 clones, around 92% seen once. In this sample, this clone turned up once. This sequence joins TRBV7-2 and TRBJ1-2, with 7 bases fitting TRBD1. The sequence derives from a woman between 35 and 50 years old in good health. The sample taken for sequencing was blood. The DNA for the CDR3 is TGTGCCAGCAGCTCAGGACAGGTCAGGGGCTACACCTTC. This codes for CASSSGQVRGYTF.